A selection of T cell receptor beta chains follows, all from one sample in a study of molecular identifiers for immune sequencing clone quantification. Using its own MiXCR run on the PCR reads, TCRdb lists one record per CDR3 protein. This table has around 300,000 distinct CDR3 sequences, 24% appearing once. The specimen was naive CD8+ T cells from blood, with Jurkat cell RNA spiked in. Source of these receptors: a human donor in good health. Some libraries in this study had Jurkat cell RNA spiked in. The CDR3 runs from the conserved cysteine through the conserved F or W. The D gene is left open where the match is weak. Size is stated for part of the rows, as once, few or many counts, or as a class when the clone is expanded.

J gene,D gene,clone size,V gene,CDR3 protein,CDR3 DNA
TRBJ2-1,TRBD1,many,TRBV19,CASSTPGTGRKDGEQFF,TGTGCCAGTAGTACCCCCGGGACAGGGCGGAAGGACGGTGAGCAGTTCTTC
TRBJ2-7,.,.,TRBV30,CACSMYNSHEQYF,TGTGCCTGTTCTATGTACAACTCCCACGAGCAGTACTTC
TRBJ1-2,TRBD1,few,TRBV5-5,CASSSGSETGDYGYTF,TGTGCCAGCAGCTCCGGAAGCGAGACAGGGGACTATGGCTACACCTTC
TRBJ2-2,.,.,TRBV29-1,CSVAGGTGEPFF,.
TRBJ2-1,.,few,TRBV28,CASSIRQSSYNEQFF,TGTGCCAGCAGTATAAGACAGAGCTCCTACAATGAGCAGTTCTTC
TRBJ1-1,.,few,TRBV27,CASSIYQNTEAFF,TGTGCCAGCAGCATTTATCAGAACACTGAAGCTTTCTTT
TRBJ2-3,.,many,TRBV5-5,CASSLTGVADTQYF,TGTGCCAGCAGCTTGACGGGAGTCGCAGATACGCAGTATTTT
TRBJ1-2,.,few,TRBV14,CASSQEQDYGYTF,TGTGCCAGCAGCCAAGAACAGGATTATGGCTACACCTTC
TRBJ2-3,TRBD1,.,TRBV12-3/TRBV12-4,CASNRGRIGWDTQYF,TGTGCCAGCAACAGGGGGCGGATAGGTTGGGATACGCAGTATTTT
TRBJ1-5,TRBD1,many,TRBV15,CATSGDRDRQPQHF,TGTGCCACCAGCGGAGACAGGGACCGTCAGCCCCAGCATTTT
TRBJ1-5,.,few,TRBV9,CASSVDGVNQPQHF,TGTGCCAGCAGCGTAGATGGCGTCAATCAGCCCCAGCATTTT
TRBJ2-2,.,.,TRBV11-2,CASSLGGSIGELFF,TGTGCCAGCAGCTTGGGGGGCTCGATCGGGGAGCTGTTTTTT
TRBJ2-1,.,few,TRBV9,CASSVSGSGSYNEQFF,TGTGCCAGCAGCGTCAGCGGGTCAGGCTCCTACAATGAGCAGTTCTTC
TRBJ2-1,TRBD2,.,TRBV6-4,CAINYTSEDYNEQFF,TGTGCCATCAACTATACTAGCGAAGATTACAATGAGCAGTTCTTC
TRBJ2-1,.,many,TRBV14,CASSQLAPWHEQFF,TGTGCCAGCAGCCAACTAGCGCCCTGGCATGAGCAGTTCTTC
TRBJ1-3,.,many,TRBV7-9,CASSSRGSSGNTIYF,TGTGCCAGCAGCTCCCGGGGGAGCTCTGGAAACACCATATATTTT
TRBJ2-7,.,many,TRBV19,CASSMSGIAYEQYF,TGTGCCAGTAGTATGTCAGGGATAGCCTACGAGCAGTACTTC
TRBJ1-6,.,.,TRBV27,CASRAGVPLHF,TGTGCCAGCAGAGCCGGGGTGCCCCTCCACTTT
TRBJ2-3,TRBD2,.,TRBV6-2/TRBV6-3,CASWGTSGGPRTDTQYF,TGTGCCAGTTGGGGGACTAGCGGGGGGCCCCGCACAGATACGCAGTATTTT
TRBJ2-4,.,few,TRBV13,CASSSYARGGVTKNIQYF,TGTGCCAGCAGCTCCTATGCTCGAGGGGGGGTGACCAAAAACATTCAGTACTTC
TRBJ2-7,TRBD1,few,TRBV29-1,CSVAGGSYEQYF,TGCAGCGTTGCAGGGGGCTCCTACGAGCAGTACTTC
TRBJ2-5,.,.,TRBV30,CACHPLTEETQYF,TGTGCCTGCCATCCATTGACAGAAGAGACCCAGTACTTC
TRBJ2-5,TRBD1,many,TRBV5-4,CASSLAGTGRTIETQYF,TGTGCCAGCAGCTTGGCTGGGACAGGACGTACGATAGAGACCCAGTACTTC
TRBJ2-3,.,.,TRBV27,CASRLAWGPTDTQYF,TGTGCCAGCAGGCTAGCGTGGGGGCCGACAGATACGCAGTATTTT
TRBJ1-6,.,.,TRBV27,CASSLQATGFYNSPLHF,TGTGCCAGCAGTTTGCAGGCGACGGGGTTCTATAATTCACCCCTCCACTTT
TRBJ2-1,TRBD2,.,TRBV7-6,CASSLANPLAGAYNEQFF,TGTGCCAGCAGCTTAGCCAACCCACTAGCGGGAGCCTACAATGAGCAGTTCTTC
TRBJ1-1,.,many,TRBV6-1,CASSEGQILAFF,TGTGCCAGCAGTGAAGGCCAGATCTTAGCTTTCTTT
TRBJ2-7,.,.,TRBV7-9,CASSTGINEQYF,TGTGCCAGCAGCACAGGGATCAACGAGCAGTACTTC
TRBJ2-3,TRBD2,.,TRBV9,CASSVGGGGASDTQYF,TGTGCCAGCAGCGTAGGGGGCGGGGGGGCCTCAGATACGCAGTATTTT
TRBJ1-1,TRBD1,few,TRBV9,CASSEGTGLGTEAFF,TGTGCCAGCAGCGAAGGGACAGGTTTGGGCACTGAAGCTTTCTTT
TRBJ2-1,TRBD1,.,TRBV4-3,CASSPGTAGSYNEQFF,TGCGCCAGCAGCCCGGGGACAGCCGGCTCCTACAATGAGCAGTTCTTC
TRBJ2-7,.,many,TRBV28,CASSLTRRLEQYF,TGTGCCAGCAGTTTAACGCGTCGTCTCGAGCAGTACTTC
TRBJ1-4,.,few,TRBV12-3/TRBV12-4,CASNTAHTGEKLFF,TGTGCCAGCAACACAGCTCATACAGGGGAAAAACTGTTTTTT
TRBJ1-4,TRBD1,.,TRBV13,CASSDPRQGEAEKLFF,TGTGCCAGCAGCGATCCTAGACAGGGTGAGGCTGAAAAACTGTTTTTT
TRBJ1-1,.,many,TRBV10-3,CAISDNRAAEAFF,TGTGCCATCAGTGATAACAGGGCGGCTGAAGCTTTCTTT
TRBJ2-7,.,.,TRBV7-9,CASSARGSSLEQYF,TGTGCCAGCAGCGCCAGGGGAAGCAGTCTCGAGCAGTACTTC
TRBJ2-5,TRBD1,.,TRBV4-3,CASSQDPGGRETQYF,TGCGCCAGCAGCCAAGACCCAGGGGGACGAGAGACCCAGTACTTC
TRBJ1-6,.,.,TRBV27,CASSLESPNYNSPLHF,TGTGCCAGCAGTTTAGAGAGTCCGAACTATAATTCACCCCTCCACTTT
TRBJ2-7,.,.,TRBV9,CASSVGAESYEQYF,TGTGCCAGCAGCGTAGGGGCGGAGAGCTACGAGCAGTACTTC
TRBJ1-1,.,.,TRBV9,CASNQGMNTEAFF,TGTGCCAGCAATCAAGGAATGAACACTGAAGCTTTCTTT
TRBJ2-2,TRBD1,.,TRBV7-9,CASQGADTGELFF,TGTGCCAGCCAGGGGGCGGACACCGGGGAGCTGTTTTTT
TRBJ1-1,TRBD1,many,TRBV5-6,CASSIGQGAAEAFF,TGTGCCAGCAGCATCGGGCAGGGGGCTGCTGAAGCTTTCTTT
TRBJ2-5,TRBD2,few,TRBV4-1,CASSQETSGGKETQYF,TGCGCCAGCAGCCAAGAGACTAGCGGGGGCAAAGAGACCCAGTACTTC
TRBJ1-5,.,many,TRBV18,CASRRDSDSNQPQHF,TGTGCCAGCAGGCGGGACTCTGATAGCAATCAGCCCCAGCATTTT
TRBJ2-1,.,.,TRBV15,CATSRDHKWSHNEQFF,TGTGCCACCAGCAGAGATCATAAATGGTCACACAATGAGCAGTTCTTC
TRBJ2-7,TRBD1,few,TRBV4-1,CASSQNVGQVPYEQYF,TGCGCCAGCAGCCAAAATGTGGGACAGGTCCCCTACGAGCAGTACTTC
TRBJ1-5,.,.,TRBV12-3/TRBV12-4,CASSLWSEKNQPQHF,TGTGCCAGCAGTTTGTGGTCGGAAAAGAATCAGCCCCAGCATTTT
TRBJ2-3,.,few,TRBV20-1,CSARDSDTQYF,TGCAGTGCAAGGGACTCAGATACGCAGTATTTT
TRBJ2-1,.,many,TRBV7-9,CASSLGGEVYNEQFF,TGTGCCAGCAGCTTAGGGGGGGAGGTATACAATGAGCAGTTCTTC
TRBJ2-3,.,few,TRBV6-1,CASSALEAMRDTQYF,TGTGCCAGCAGCGCTCTGGAGGCTATGCGGGATACGCAGTATTTT
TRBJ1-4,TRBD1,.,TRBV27,CASSADRDGVEKLFF,TGTGCCAGCAGTGCAGACAGGGATGGGGTTGAAAAACTGTTTTTT
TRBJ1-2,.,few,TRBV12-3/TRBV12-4,CASSTDGYGYTF,TGTGCCAGCAGCACGGACGGATATGGCTACACCTTC
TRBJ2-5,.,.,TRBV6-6,CAGRQMPGTLQETQYF,TGTGCCGGCAGACAGATGCCTGGGACGTTACAAGAGACCCAGTACTTC
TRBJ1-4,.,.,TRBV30,CAWSVWVTLGEEGGKLFF,TGTGCCTGGAGCGTATGGGTCACGCTAGGGGAAGAGGGAGGAAAACTGTTTTTT
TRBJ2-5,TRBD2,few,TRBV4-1,CASSQEASGFFQETQYF,TGCGCCAGCAGCCAAGAAGCTAGCGGGTTTTTCCAAGAGACCCAGTACTTC
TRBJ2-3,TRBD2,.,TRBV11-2,CASSSSGTSRDTQYF,TGTGCCAGCAGCTCGTCAGGGACTAGCCGCGATACGCAGTATTTT
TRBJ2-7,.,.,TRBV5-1,CTSSHPGIDEQYF,TGCACCAGCAGCCACCCCGGTATCGACGAGCAGTACTTC
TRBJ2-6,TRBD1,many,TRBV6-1,CASSENRGTGANVLTF,TGTGCCAGCAGTGAAAACAGGGGGACAGGGGCCAACGTCCTGACTTTC